The sample holds a few counts of the clone carrying this T cell receptor (beta chain). Its antigen is unknown. This specimen comes from a study of lymphopenia after photon versus proton radiotherapy. Study-level findings and limits: Post-nadir TCR diversity decline inversely tracked overall survival among those who died. After the lymphocyte nadir, photon-treated repertoires showed oligoclonal expansion, especially of CD8+ Temra cells. Proton therapy kept repertoires fairly stable, unlike photons, which gained effector/memory cells. Only patients who died were analyzed for survival; proton advantage is unproven.

Data came from immunoSEQ multiplex PCR; TCRdb stores just in-frame clones and leaves some out. The sample shows about 25,000 clones, roughly 87% of them seen only once. Germline V gene lookup returns CDR1 SGHNT and CDR2 YYREEE (reference sequence). The CDR3 has 14 amino acids. V dropped 2 bases and J dropped 2 bases, with 10 bases sitting between them. The genes are TRBV5-4 and TRBJ1-1; unclear D gene. The TCR comes from a man between 45 and 60 years old with gastric cancer. This material consisted of peripheral blood, taken from a patient treated with photon-based radiotherapy. The CDR3 spells CASSFRGFNTEAFF. The CDR3 bases are TGTGCCAGCAGCTTTCGGGGTTTCAACACTGAAGCTTTCTTT.